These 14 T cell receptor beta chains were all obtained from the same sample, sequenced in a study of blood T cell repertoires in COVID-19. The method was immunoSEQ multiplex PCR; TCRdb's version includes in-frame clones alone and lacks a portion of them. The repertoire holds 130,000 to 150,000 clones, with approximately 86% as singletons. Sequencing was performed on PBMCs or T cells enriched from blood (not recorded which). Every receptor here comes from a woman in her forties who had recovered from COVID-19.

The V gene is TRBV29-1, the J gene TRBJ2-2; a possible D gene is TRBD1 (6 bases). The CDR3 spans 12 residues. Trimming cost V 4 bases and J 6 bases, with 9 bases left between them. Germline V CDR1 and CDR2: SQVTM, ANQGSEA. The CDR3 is CSVGWTAGELFF. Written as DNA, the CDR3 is TGCAGCGTTGGATGGACAGCCGGGGAGCTGTTTTTT.

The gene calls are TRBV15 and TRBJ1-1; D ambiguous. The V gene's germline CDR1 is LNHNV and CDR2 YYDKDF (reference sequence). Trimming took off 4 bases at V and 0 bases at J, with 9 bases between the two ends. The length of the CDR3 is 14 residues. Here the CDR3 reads CATSTGGMNTEAFF. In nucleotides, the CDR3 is TGTGCCACCAGCACAGGAGGAATGAACACTGAAGCTTTCTTT.

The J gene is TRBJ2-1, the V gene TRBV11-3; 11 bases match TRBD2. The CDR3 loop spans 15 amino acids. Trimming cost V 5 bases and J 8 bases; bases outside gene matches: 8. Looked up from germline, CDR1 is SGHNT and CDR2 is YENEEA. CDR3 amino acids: CASSLGLAGWDEQFF. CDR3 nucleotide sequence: TGTGCCAGCAGCCTCGGACTAGCGGGCTGGGATGAGCAGTTCTTC.

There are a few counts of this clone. The CDR3: CATSTRESNQPQHF. CDR3 nucleotides: TGTGCCACCAGCACCCGGGAGAGCAATCAGCCCCAGCATTTT. V is TRBV15 and J is TRBJ1-5, with D unclear. Germline lookup yields CDR1 LNHNV and CDR2 YYDKDF (reference sequence). V was trimmed by 4 bases and J by 1 base, leaving 8 bases between them. This CDR3 contains 14 residues.

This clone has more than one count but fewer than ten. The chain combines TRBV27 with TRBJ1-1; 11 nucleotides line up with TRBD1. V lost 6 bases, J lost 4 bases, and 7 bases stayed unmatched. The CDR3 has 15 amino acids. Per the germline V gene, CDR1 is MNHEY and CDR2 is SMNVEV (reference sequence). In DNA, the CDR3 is TGTGCCAGCAGGCCCGGGACAGGGGGAGTCACTGAAGCTTTCTTT. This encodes CASRPGTGGVTEAFF.

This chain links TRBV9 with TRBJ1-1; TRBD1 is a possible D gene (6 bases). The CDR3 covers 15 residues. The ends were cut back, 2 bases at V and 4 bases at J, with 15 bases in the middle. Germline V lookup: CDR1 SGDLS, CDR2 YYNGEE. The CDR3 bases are TGTGCCAGCAGCGTTTCGGGGGGGCATGGCACTGAAGCTTTCTTT. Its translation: CASSVSGGHGTEAFF.

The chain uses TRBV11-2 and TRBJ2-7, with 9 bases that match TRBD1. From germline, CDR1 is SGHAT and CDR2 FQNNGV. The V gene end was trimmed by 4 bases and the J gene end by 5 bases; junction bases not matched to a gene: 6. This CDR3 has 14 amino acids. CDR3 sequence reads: CASSYAGQGNEQYF. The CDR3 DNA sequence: TGTGCCAGCAGCTATGCGGGACAGGGAAACGAGCAGTACTTC.

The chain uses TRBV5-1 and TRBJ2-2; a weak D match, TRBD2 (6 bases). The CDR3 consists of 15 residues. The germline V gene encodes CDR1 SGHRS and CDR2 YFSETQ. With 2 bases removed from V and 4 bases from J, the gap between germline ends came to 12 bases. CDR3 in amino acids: CASSLPGATTGELFF. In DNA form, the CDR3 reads TGCGCCAGCAGCTTACCGGGAGCGACCACCGGGGAGCTGTTTTTT.

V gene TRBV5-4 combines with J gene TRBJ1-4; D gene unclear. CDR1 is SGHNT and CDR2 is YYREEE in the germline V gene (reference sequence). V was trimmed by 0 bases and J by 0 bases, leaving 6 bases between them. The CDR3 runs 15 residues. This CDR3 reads CASSLDTATNEKLFF. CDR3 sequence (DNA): TGTGCCAGCAGCTTGGACACAGCAACTAATGAAAAACTGTTTTTT.

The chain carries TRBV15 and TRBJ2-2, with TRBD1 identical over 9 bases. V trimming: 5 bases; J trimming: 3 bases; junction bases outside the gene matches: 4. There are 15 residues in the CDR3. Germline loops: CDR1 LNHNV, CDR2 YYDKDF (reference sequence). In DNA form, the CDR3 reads TGTGCCACCAGCGTGGGACAGGGCTACACCGGGGAGCTGTTTTTT. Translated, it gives CATSVGQGYTGELFF.

The CDR3 protein is CASSLGTGGSYNEQFF. DNA for the CDR3: TGTGCCAGCAGCTTAGGGACAGGGGGCTCGTACAATGAGCAGTTCTTC. The V call is TRBV7-8, the J call TRBJ2-1; 11 positions match TRBD1. The CDR3 has 16 amino acids. V shed 1 base, J shed 4 bases, and the junction held 3 bases outside the gene matches. Germline loops: CDR1 SGHVS, CDR2 FQNEAQ.

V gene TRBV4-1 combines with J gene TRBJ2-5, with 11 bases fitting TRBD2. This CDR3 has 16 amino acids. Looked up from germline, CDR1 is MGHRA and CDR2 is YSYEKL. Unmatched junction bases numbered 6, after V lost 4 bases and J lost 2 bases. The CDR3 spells CASSLSGGARQETQYF. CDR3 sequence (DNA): TGCGCCAGCAGCCTTAGCGGGGGGGCTCGGCAAGAGACCCAGTACTTC.

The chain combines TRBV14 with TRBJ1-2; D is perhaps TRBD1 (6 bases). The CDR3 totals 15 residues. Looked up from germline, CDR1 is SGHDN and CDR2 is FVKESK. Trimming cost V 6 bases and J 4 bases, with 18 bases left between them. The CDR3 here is CASSPTGLEGYGYTF. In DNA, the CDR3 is TGTGCCAGCAGTCCAACAGGGCTGGAAGGCTATGGCTACACCTTC.

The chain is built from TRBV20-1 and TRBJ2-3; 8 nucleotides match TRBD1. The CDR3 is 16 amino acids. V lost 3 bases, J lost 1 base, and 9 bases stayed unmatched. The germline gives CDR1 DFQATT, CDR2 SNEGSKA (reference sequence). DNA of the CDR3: TGCAGTGCTAGTGTCCCAGGGGGCTATGGCACAGATACGCAGTATTTT. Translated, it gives CSASVPGGYGTDTQYF.